The 6 T cell receptor beta chains below were found in one sample sequenced in a study of shared clonotypes between healthy human individuals. Assay: immunoSEQ multiplex PCR; the TCRdb copy retains only in-frame clones and omits some. The sample comprises approximately 1.5 million clones, just under 99% of which are singletons, and approximately 0.38% rests with the top ten. Sequenced input: naive CD4+ T cells sorted from blood. The subset was: CD45RA+ positively selected. The receptors stem from a man in his thirties or forties in good health.

The rearrangement joins TRBV10-3 to TRBJ2-2; 12 bases agree with TRBD1. Germline CDR1 and CDR2: ENHRY and SYGVKD. Trimming cost V 8 bases and J 7 bases; bases outside gene matches: 5. This CDR3 contains 14 residues. Here the CDR3 reads CAIGDRGRDGELFF. In nucleotides, the CDR3 is TGTGCCATCGGGGACAGGGGGCGCGACGGGGAGCTGTTTTTT.

V usage is TRBV10-3 and J usage is TRBJ2-2; the D gene could be TRBD1 or TRBD2 (5 bases each). The V gene lost 4 bases and the J gene lost 0 bases, with 9 bases spanning the gap. Germline V lookup: CDR1 ENHRY, CDR2 SYGVKD. This CDR3 has 15 residues. This CDR3 is CAISGGIANTGELFF. The CDR3 DNA is TGTGCCATCAGTGGGGGGATAGCGAACACCGGGGAGCTGTTTTTT.

The chain combines TRBV29-1 with TRBJ2-1; D gene ambiguous. The CDR3 runs 11 residues. V lost 7 bases, J lost 9 bases, and 13 bases lay in between. CDR1 is SQVTM and CDR2 is ANQGSEA in the germline V gene. For the CDR3, the DNA is TGCAGCGGGCTCAATTTCCTTGAGCAGTTCTTC. This gives the protein CSGLNFLEQFF.

The V gene is TRBV6-5, the J gene TRBJ2-1; 9 positions agree with TRBD1. Germline loops: CDR1 MNHEY, CDR2 SVGAGI. The CDR3 is made up of 15 amino acids. The junction had 14 bases not matched to a gene; V was cut back by 6 bases and J by 11 bases. DNA of the CDR3: TGTGCCAGCAGGCCAAGGACAGGGGCCGGGACGCAGCAGTTCTTC. Its protein product is CASRPRTGAGTQQFF.

The chain is built from TRBV9 and TRBJ1-2; TRBD1 agrees at 7 bases. Losses at the gene ends were 4 bases for V and 0 bases for J; bases not matched to a gene: 12. Germline loops: CDR1 SGDLS, CDR2 YYNGEE. The CDR3 is 17 residues long. CDR3 residues: CASSSNPGQLANYGYTF. CDR3 DNA: TGTGCCAGCAGCTCAAATCCGGGACAGCTAGCTAACTATGGCTACACCTTC.

The chain couples TRBV6-5 to TRBJ2-7; no clear D. Germline-derived CDR1 and CDR2 are MNHEY and SVGAGI. This CDR3 is built from 13 residues. The V end lost 6 bases, the J end lost 6 bases, and 15 bases lay between the germline ends. The CDR3 sequence is CASSPNIPSEQYF. The CDR3 DNA reads TGTGCCAGCAGCCCCAACATACCTAGCGAGCAGTACTTC.